The 5 T cell receptor beta chains given below trace back to one sample, sequenced in a study of T cell responses to AZD1222 COVID-19 vaccine. Profiled with immunoSEQ multiplex PCR; TCRdb holds only in-frame clones, not every one. This sample has some 100,000 clones, with around 87% found just once. The starting material was peripheral blood, obtained 28 days after the second AZD1222 dose. The source of these receptors is an adult who received the AZD1222 COVID-19 vaccine.

V is TRBV5-5 and J is TRBJ1-4; D perhaps matches TRBD1 (5 bases). The V gene lost 5 bases and the J gene lost 7 bases, with 15 bases spanning the gap. The CDR3 sequence is 14 residues long. Germline values: CDR1 SGHKS, CDR2 YYEKEE (reference sequence). CDR3 region: CASSSNPGGEKLFF. The CDR3, as DNA: TGTGCCAGCAGTTCCAACCCGGGGGGTGAAAAACTGTTTTTT. Complete variable domain (other parts from reference TRBV5-5 and TRBJ1-4): DAGVTQSPTHLIKTRGQQVTLRCSPISGHKSVSWYQQVLGQGPQFIFQYYEKEERGRGNFPDRFSARQFPNYSSELNVNALLLGDSALYLCASSSNPGGEKLFFGSGTQLSVL.

The chain is built from TRBV18 and TRBJ2-3; D is ambiguous. V was trimmed by 6 bases and J by 4 bases, leaving 8 bases between them. This CDR3 has 12 residues. The germline V gene encodes CDR1 KGHSH and CDR2 LQKENI. The CDR3 nucleotides read TGTGCCAGCTCCAGGCCCGCAGATACGCAGTATTTT. It is translated as CASSRPADTQYF.

The chain links TRBV28 to TRBJ1-1; D gene ambiguous. The germline V and J ends were trimmed by 3 bases and 10 bases, with 18 bases remaining between them. The CDR3 sequence is 14 residues long. Germline loops: CDR1 MDHEN, CDR2 SYDVKM. CDR3 in amino acids: CASSFFISESRAFF. In DNA, the CDR3 is TGTGCCAGCAGTTTTTTTATTTCCGAGTCTCGAGCTTTCTTT.

The chain has TRBV4-1 and TRBJ1-3; weak D call: TRBD1 (5 bases). This CDR3 contains 15 residues. CDR1 is MGHRA and CDR2 is YSYEKL in the germline V gene. Trimming shortened V by 4 bases and J by 4 bases, and 14 bases separated the two germline ends. The CDR3 region has the DNA TGCGCCAGCAGCCCCAGGGACTCGGGGGGAAACACCATATATTTT. Translation gives CASSPRDSGGNTIYF.

The chain has TRBV11-2 and TRBJ2-6; D is unclear. This CDR3 spans 16 amino acids. Germline CDR1 reads SGHAT; CDR2 reads FQNNGV. V lost 3 bases and J lost 0, with 9 bases in between. In DNA, the CDR3 is TGTGCCAGCAGCTTTAGAGCCCACTCTGGGGCCAACGTCCTGACTTTC. Protein sequence: CASSFRAHSGANVLTF. Combining the CDR3 with reference TRBV11-2 and TRBJ2-6 gives the whole variable domain EAGVAQSPRYKIIEKRQSVAFWCNPISGHATLYWYQQILGQGPKLLIQFQNNGVVDDSQLPKDRFSAERLKGVDSTLKIQPAKLEDSAVYLCASSFRAHSGANVLTFGAGSRLTVL.